This T cell receptor beta chain originates from a study of T cells in narcolepsy (dated by TCRdb to between 2017 and 2018). Study-level background: Patients with narcolepsy type 1 or type 2 (NT1, NT2) and healthy control donors were enrolled in the study. Autoreactive T cells targeting hypocretin neuron self-antigens (hypocretin, TRIB2) were sought in narcolepsy patients, and TCR Vbeta sequencing was used to track clonotypes in blood and CSF.

Findings and caveats that apply to the study as a whole: Plots that compared CSF and blood CD4+ T cell clonotypes from the same patient highlighted HCRT-specific and TRIB2-specific autoreactive clonotypes. Certain blood memory CD4+ repertoires from patients and controls had no sequences that matched autoreactive T cell clones. According to the report, autoreactive clonotypes were detected serially in the blood of the same patients and of different patients, but not in healthy controls. Patients and controls had comparable numbers of sequenced blood memory CD4+ clonotypes, averaging about 39,000 and 30,000, respectively.

This clone was detected a few times. Its cognate antigen has yet to be identified. The input lacks base qualities; no much larger clone sits a single base away. For TCR Vbeta sequencing, memory CD4+ T cells were sorted ex vivo from the peripheral blood of narcolepsy patients and healthy controls. V loses 6 bases, J loses 6 bases, and the germline ends lie 21 bases apart. The CDR1 and CDR2 encoded by the germline V gene are MDHEN and SYDVKM. There are 17 amino acids in the CDR3, from cysteine to phenylalanine inclusive. The only DNA kept is the CDR3, 51 bases in frame from the first base. The library was obtained by the immunoSEQ multiplex PCR assay. TCRdb carries this immuneACCESS record with in-frame sequences only. Its versions omit some clonotypes, under half of them owing to an unresolved V gene in the studies checked, with the rest unexplained. The sample yields approximately 25,000 clones; almost 85% were counted once. The leading ten clones occupy about 1.3% of the sample.

The clonotype comes from a human donor with narcolepsy. Sequences were obtained from CD45RA- memory CD4+ T cells from PBMCs. The cell subset or site label, read with the paper, signifies: memory T cells sorted ex vivo from peripheral blood. The chain couples TRBV28 to TRBJ1-6, with no reliable assignment of the D segment. The nucleotide sequence is given as TGTGCCAGCAGCTCTCTGAATGACAACTGGCGTAATTCACCCCTCCACTTT. Protein translation: CASSSLNDNWRNSPLHF.